The 8 T cell receptor beta chains listed next were all sequenced from one sample in a study of blood T cell repertoires in COVID-19. TCRdb's table, derived via immunoSEQ multiplex PCR, lists solely in-frame clones and lacks some. Among fewer than 450,000 clones listed, 90% were seen once. The sequenced sample was PBMCs or T cells enriched from blood (not recorded which). The source of these receptors is a man between 18 and 29 years old who had recovered from COVID-19.

The chain combines TRBV14 with TRBJ2-7, with D uncertain. CDR1 SGHDN and CDR2 FVKESK come from the germline V gene. V was shortened by 4 bases and J by 3 bases, with 10 bases between the two germline ends. The CDR3 covers 13 residues. The CDR3 DNA reads TGTGCCAGCAGCCCCTTTGTAGACTACGAGCAGTACTTC. Amino acids: CASSPFVDYEQYF. The full variable domain, in which reference TRBV14 and TRBJ2-7 provide the parts outside the CDR3, is EAGVTQFPSHSVIEKGQTVTLRCDPISGHDNLYWYRRVMGKEIKFLLHFVKESKQDESGMPNNRFLAERTGGTYSTLKVQPAELEDSGVYFCASSPFVDYEQYFGPGTRLTVT.

This clone appeared once. The chain recombines TRBV28 with TRBJ1-1; TRBD1 matches at 8 bases. The length of the CDR3 is 17 residues. In germline, CDR1 is MDHEN, CDR2 SYDVKM. J lost 1 base, V lost 4 bases, and 11 bases had no gene match. In DNA form, the CDR3 reads TGTGCCAGCAGTTCCGGGACAGGAGACCCCGCGAACACTGAAGCTTTCTTT. Its protein is CASSSGTGDPANTEAFF.

The chain uses TRBV11-2 and TRBJ2-7; TRBD1 might be the D (5 bases). Looked up from germline, CDR1 is SGHAT and CDR2 is FQNNGV. The V end lost 1 base, the J end lost 4 bases, and 8 bases lay between the germline ends. The CDR3 runs to 13 residues. The CDR3 is CASSLGTPYEQYF. CDR3 sequence (DNA): TGTGCCAGCAGCTTAGGGACACCGTACGAGCAGTACTTC.

The chain recombines TRBV28 with TRBJ2-1, with 11 bases identical to TRBD2. Germline lookup yields CDR1 MDHEN and CDR2 SYDVKM. The CDR3 has 16 residues. V shed 6 bases, J shed 4 bases, and the junction held 8 bases outside the gene matches. The DNA for the CDR3 is TGTGCCAGCAGCCCCTCTAGCGGGAGGAGTTACAATGAGCAGTTCTTC. It codes for CASSPSSGRSYNEQFF.

The chain has TRBV28 and TRBJ2-7; 10 bases agree with TRBD1. Germline CDR1 reads MDHEN; CDR2 reads SYDVKM. The junction had 8 bases not matched to a gene; V was cut back by 10 bases and J by 2 bases. The CDR3 is made up of 14 amino acids. The CDR3 DNA reads TGTGCCACCACCCTGACAGGGGGCCCCTACGAGCAGTACTTC. Its translation is CATTLTGGPYEQYF.

This sequence joins TRBV19 and TRBJ1-1; a possible D gene is TRBD1 (6 bases). Germline V gives CDR1 LNHDA, CDR2 SQIVND (reference sequence). Trimming shortened V by 7 bases and J by 4 bases, and 13 bases separated the two germline ends. The CDR3 spans 13 residues. The CDR3 nucleotides read TGTGCCAGTAAGTTTCGGGACACCACTGAAGCTTTCTTT. It is translated as CASKFRDTTEAFF.

The V call is TRBV4-1, the J call TRBJ1-4; D call uncertain. This CDR3 region has 12 residues. V lost 8 bases to trimming and J lost 7 bases, with 11 bases between them. The germline V gene encodes CDR1 MGHRA and CDR2 YSYEKL. This chain's CDR3 is CASPSGGEKLFF. The CDR3 nucleotides read TGCGCCAGCCCCTCCGGAGGTGAAAAACTGTTTTTT.

The chain carries TRBV3-1 (or the pseudogene TRBV3-2) and TRBJ2-7; D is perhaps TRBD2 (6 bases). Trimming shortened V by 6 bases and J by 3 bases, and 15 bases separated the two germline ends. This CDR3 is built from 14 residues. Looked up from germline, CDR1 is LGHDT and CDR2 is YNNKEL (reference sequence). As DNA, the CDR3 is TGTGCCAGCAGTCGGGACTTACAGCACTACGAGCAGTACTTC. Its translation is CASSRDLQHYEQYF.